The 21 T cell receptor beta chains below were found in one sample sequenced in a study of blood T cell repertoires in COVID-19. Libraries were prepared by immunoSEQ multiplex PCR; TCRdb keeps only in-frame clonotypes and omits some of them. Among approximately 74,000 clones listed, around 86% were seen once. Specimen: peripheral blood. The receptors stem from a woman aged 55-70 years with acute or convalescent COVID-19.

The V gene is TRBV9, the J gene TRBJ1-1; 8 bases align to TRBD1. The CDR3 has 15 residues. V lost 2 bases and J lost 1; bases outside the gene matches: 4. Germline CDR1 SGDLS, CDR2 YYNGEE. In DNA form, the CDR3 reads TGTGCCAGCAGCGTGACAGGGGATCCGAACACTGAAGCTTTCTTT. Protein: CASSVTGDPNTEAFF.

This clone occurred once. The rearrangement uses TRBV5-1 and TRBJ2-1; 10 bases match TRBD2. The CDR3 contains 16 residues. Germline CDR1 SGHRS, CDR2 YFSETQ. J was trimmed by 7 bases and V by 0 bases; bases with no gene match: 7. This chain's CDR3 is CASSLDLAGEYNEQFF. CDR3 nucleotides: TGCGCCAGCAGCTTGGATCTAGCGGGGGAATATAATGAGCAGTTCTTC.

The chain links TRBV9 to TRBJ2-1; 8 nucleotides match TRBD2. V lost 6 bases and J lost 6; bases outside the gene matches: 8. Germline CDR1 reads SGDLS; CDR2 reads YYNGEE. The CDR3 runs 14 residues. CDR3 in amino acids: CASTPTLAANEQFF. The DNA of the CDR3 is TGTGCCAGCACCCCAACACTAGCGGCCAATGAGCAGTTCTTC.

V is TRBV5-4 and J is TRBJ2-4; tentative D call: TRBD2 (6 bases). The CDR3 runs to 14 residues. Per the germline V gene, CDR1 is SGHNT and CDR2 is YYREEE (reference sequence). V dropped 0 bases and J dropped 10 bases, with 14 bases sitting between them. The CDR3 DNA sequence: TGTGCCAGCAGCTTGGGGGGACTCCGAGGGATTCAGTACTTC. Translated, it gives CASSLGGLRGIQYF. Using reference TRBV5-4 and TRBJ2-4 for the parts outside the CDR3, the full variable domain is ETGVTQSPTHLIKTRGQQVTLRCSSQSGHNTVSWYQQALGQGPQFIFQYYREEENGRGNFPPRFSGLQFPNYSSELNVNALELDDSALYLCASSLGGLRGIQYFGAGTRLSVL.

This sequence joins TRBV28 and TRBJ1-3, with 7 bases identical to TRBD1. The CDR3 has 13 residues. Looked up from germline, CDR1 is MDHEN and CDR2 is SYDVKM. The V segment lost 6 bases and the J segment 2 bases; nucleotides outside the gene matches: 1. The DNA of the CDR3 is TGTGCCAGCAGAACAGGGGCTGGAAACACCATATATTTT. Translated, it gives CASRTGAGNTIYF.

The genes are TRBV27 and TRBJ1-2, with 8 bases fitting TRBD1. V lost 6 bases to trimming and J lost 3 bases; unmatched junction nucleotides: 6. Germline CDR1 and CDR2: MNHEY and SMNVEV (reference sequence). The CDR3 is made up of 14 amino acids. As DNA, the CDR3 is TGTGCCAGCAGCCCGGACAGGGTGGACTATGGCTACACCTTC. It yields the protein CASSPDRVDYGYTF.

J is TRBJ2-2 and V is TRBV2; TRBD1 aligns across 7 bases. Germline trimming cut 7 bases from V and 2 bases from J; bases unmatched to any gene: 7. Germline V gene lookup returns CDR1 SNHLY and CDR2 FYNNEI. CDR3 size: 15 residues. This CDR3 reads CASTRQGYNTGELFF. CDR3 coding DNA: TGTGCCAGCACCCGACAGGGATACAACACCGGGGAGCTGTTTTTT.

The chain is built from TRBV3-1 (or the pseudogene TRBV3-2) and TRBJ1-2, with 7 bases aligning to TRBD1. There are 14 residues in the CDR3. The junction had 6 bases not matched to a gene; V was cut back by 0 bases and J by 8 bases. CDR1 is LGHDT and CDR2 is YNNKEL in the germline V gene (reference sequence). CDR3 in amino acids: CASSQDWTGGGYTF. Written as DNA, the CDR3 is TGTGCCAGCAGCCAAGATTGGACAGGCGGCGGCTACACCTTC.

V and J are TRBV12-5 and TRBJ2-7, with 7 bases aligning to TRBD1. V lost 1 base and J lost 4; bases outside the gene matches: 7. CDR1 and CDR2 from the germline V gene are LGHNT and FRNRAP. This CDR3 contains 15 residues. CDR3 DNA: TGTGCTAGTGGTTTGGGACAGGGAATGAGTTACGAGCAGTACTTC. Translated: CASGLGQGMSYEQYF.

This clone was seen a single time. The rearrangement joins TRBV5-1 to TRBJ2-7; D ambiguous. Germline values: CDR1 SGHRS, CDR2 YFSETQ. The CDR3 runs to 14 residues. Trimming removed 4 bases from V and 0 bases from J, with 11 bases in between. The CDR3 is CASSTSADSYEQYF. The CDR3 DNA is TGCGCCAGCAGCACCAGCGCGGACTCCTACGAGCAGTACTTC.

V is TRBV28 and J is TRBJ2-7; 7 bases match TRBD1. Germline CDR1 and CDR2: MDHEN and SYDVKM. V lost 3 bases to trimming and J lost 1 base; unmatched junction nucleotides: 6. CDR3 length equals 15 residues. CDR3 residues: CASSFRGRTSYEQYF. CDR3 nucleotides: TGTGCCAGCAGTTTTAGGGGGCGCACGTCCTACGAGCAGTACTTC.

The J gene is TRBJ2-7, the V gene TRBV7-2; tentative D call: TRBD1 (6 bases). CDR1 and CDR2 from the germline V gene are SGHTA and FQGNSA. V shed 4 bases and J shed 7 bases, with 8 bases lying between them. There are 11 residues in the CDR3. In DNA form, the CDR3 reads TGTGCCAGCAGCTCAGGGGTTGAGCAGTACTTC. It specifies CASSSGVEQYF.

This chain uses TRBV10-3 with TRBJ1-2, with D tentatively TRBD1 (6 bases). Trimming stripped 6 bases from V and 0 bases from J, with 11 bases between. The CDR3 totals 14 residues. Germline-derived CDR1 and CDR2 are ENHRY and SYGVKD. In DNA, the CDR3 is TGTGCCATCAGCGGACAGACCTCTAACTATGGCTACACCTTC. Its translation: CAISGQTSNYGYTF.

V usage is TRBV7-6 and J usage is TRBJ2-7; D ambiguous. Trimming removed 1 base at V and 0 bases at J, with 4 bases between. The length of the CDR3 is 13 residues. From germline, CDR1 is SGHVS and CDR2 FNYEAQ. Here the CDR3 DNA reads TGTGCCAGCAGCTTAGAGAGCTCCTACGAGCAGTACTTC. It is translated as CASSLESSYEQYF.

V gene TRBV6-1 combines with J gene TRBJ1-1; weak D call: TRBD1 (6 bases). Trimming cost V 3 bases and J 0 bases, with 14 bases left between them. The CDR3 covers 16 residues. Germline assignment: CDR1 MNHNS and CDR2 SASEGT. CDR3 region: CASSEATGLMNTEAFF. The CDR3 bases are TGTGCCAGCAGTGAGGCTACAGGGCTCATGAACACTGAAGCTTTCTTT.

This chain connects TRBV9 to TRBJ1-6; no reliable D call. V lost 4 bases and J lost 9, with 11 bases in between. CDR1 and CDR2 (germline): SGDLS, YYNGEE. The CDR3 totals 13 residues. The CDR3 protein is CASSSPDGSPLHF. The CDR3 DNA reads TGTGCCAGCAGCTCCCCAGATGGTTCACCCCTCCACTTT.

CDR3 amino acids: CASSPLWGGRVSYNSPLHF. In DNA form, the CDR3 reads TGTGCCAGTAGCCCTCTATGGGGGGGAAGGGTCTCCTATAATTCACCCCTCCACTTT. The chain uses TRBV19 and TRBJ1-6; TRBD1 is a possible D gene (5 bases). Germline lookup yields CDR1 LNHDA and CDR2 SQIVND (reference sequence). V dropped 6 bases and J dropped 0 bases, with 21 bases sitting between them. This CDR3 spans 19 amino acids.

V usage is TRBV2 and J usage is TRBJ2-3; 10 nucleotides align to TRBD2. CDR3 length equals 16 residues. V was pared by 5 bases and J by 2 bases, with 7 bases of the junction left unmatched. Germline loops: CDR1 SNHLY, CDR2 FYNNEI. The CDR3 spells CASSRGLAHNTDTQYF. The CDR3 DNA reads TGTGCCAGCAGTCGGGGACTAGCGCATAACACAGATACGCAGTATTTT.

V is TRBV6-2 or TRBV6-3 and J is TRBJ1-6; D is undetermined. Per germline, CDR1 MNHEY and CDR2 SVGEGT. V was trimmed by 3 bases and J by 7 bases, leaving 4 bases between them. The CDR3 extends over 12 amino acids. Here the CDR3 reads CASSYSNSPLHF. In nucleotides, the CDR3 is TGTGCCAGCAGTTATTCGAATTCACCCCTCCACTTT.

The chain carries TRBV7-6 and TRBJ2-7; 12 positions match TRBD1. Germline CDR1 reads SGHVS; CDR2 reads FNYEAQ. The CDR3 covers 16 residues. Trimming cost V 5 bases and J 6 bases; bases outside gene matches: 11. The CDR3 loop reads CASSQTEGTGGGEQYF. The CDR3 nucleotides read TGTGCCAGCAGCCAAACAGAGGGGACAGGGGGCGGCGAGCAGTACTTC.

This clone was found a few times. The chain employs TRBV7-3 and TRBJ2-6; no definite D call. This CDR3 has 14 amino acids. With 3 bases removed from V and 1 base from J, the gap between germline ends came to 4 bases. Germline assignment: CDR1 SGHTA and CDR2 FQGTGA. The chain's CDR3 is CASSLSSGANVLTF. DNA of the CDR3: TGTGCCAGCAGCTTGTCGTCTGGGGCCAACGTCCTGACTTTC.